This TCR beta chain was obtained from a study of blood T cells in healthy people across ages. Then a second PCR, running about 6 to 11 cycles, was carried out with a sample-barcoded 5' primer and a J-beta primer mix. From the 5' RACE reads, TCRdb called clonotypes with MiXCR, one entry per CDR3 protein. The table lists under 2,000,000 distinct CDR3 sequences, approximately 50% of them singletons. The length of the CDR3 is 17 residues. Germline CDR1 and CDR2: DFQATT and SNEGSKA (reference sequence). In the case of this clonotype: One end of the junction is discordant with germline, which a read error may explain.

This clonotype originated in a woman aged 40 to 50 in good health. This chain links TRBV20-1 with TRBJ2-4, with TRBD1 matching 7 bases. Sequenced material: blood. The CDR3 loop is CSARDEKGARAKSIQYF. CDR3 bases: TGCAGTGCTAGAGATGAGAAGGGGGCTCGGGCCAAAAGCATTCAGTACTTC.